The present TCR beta chain was sequenced within a study of blood T cell repertoires in COVID-19. Study in general: Spain, Italy and the United States supplied samples that represented acute and convalescent COVID-19. T cells, B-cell-depleted T cells, or PBMCs provided the cDNA or gDNA that served as material.

The J segment lost 7 bases and the V segment lost 7 bases, leaving 13 bases of the junction unmatched. CDR3 length: 16 amino acids. Germline CDR1 LNHDA, CDR2 SQIVND (reference sequence). Original processing methods: Estimated nucleated cell counts came from reference gene primer amplification. Assay: immunoSEQ multiplex PCR; the TCRdb copy retains only in-frame clones and omits some. V and J calls and clone size are as listed in that table; D and trimming were resolved from the DNA. In the table there are fewer than 90,000 clones, 87% of which are singletons. This chain joins TRBV19 and TRBJ1-6; 7 bases agree with TRBD1. What was sequenced was peripheral blood. The receptor was isolated from a male donor with acute or convalescent COVID-19. The CDR3 DNA is TGTGCCAGTACCATCGGTCACAGGGGAGGCAATTCACCCCTCCACTTT. Translating it yields CASTIGHRGGNSPLHF.